One sample yielded the 22 T cell receptor beta chains listed below, sequenced in a study of T-cell reconstitution after alpha-beta-depleted transplantation in children. Preparation of the TCRbeta library used unique molecular identifiers. Each CDR3 protein is one row after TCRdb ran MiXCR on the PCR reads. The data hold a few hundred thousand distinct CDR3 sequences, with over 9% observed a single time. This material consisted of PBMCs from the stem cell graft donor, taken from the stem cell graft. Receptors originate from a human donor who donated a stem cell graft to a child with acute lymphoblastic leukemia.

This clonotype was seen more than once but under ten times. The V and J genes are TRBV12-3 or TRBV12-4 and TRBJ2-7; 11 nucleotides match TRBD2. The CDR3 is made up of 17 amino acids. With V trimmed by 3 bases and J by 3 bases, 10 bases remained unmatched. Written as DNA, the CDR3 is TGTGCCAGCAGTTTCATCCTCGGGACTAGCGGCCTCTACGAGCAGTACTTC. This translates into CASSFILGTSGLYEQYF.

This clonotype was counted between two and nine times. This sequence joins TRBV10-3 and TRBJ2-3, with 7 nucleotides matching TRBD2. The CDR3 is 15 residues long. The trim removed 3 bases at V and 3 bases at J, leaving 6 bases unmatched. Per germline, CDR1 ENHRY and CDR2 SYGVKD. As DNA, the CDR3 is TGTGCCATCAGTGAACTCGGACTAGGAACAGATACGCAGTATTTT. Translation: CAISELGLGTDTQYF.

The chain carries TRBV18 and TRBJ2-1; the D gene could be TRBD1 or TRBD2 (5 bases each). This CDR3 is built from 12 residues. CDR1 is KGHSH, CDR2 LQKENI, per germline. Deletions cut 3 bases from V and 16 bases from J, with 16 bases between. CDR3: CASSPGDQIRFF. The DNA of the CDR3 is TGTGCCAGCTCACCGGGGGACCAAATACGATTCTTC.

The chain uses TRBV7-9 and TRBJ1-6; D is unresolved. Germline V gene lookup returns CDR1 SEHNR and CDR2 FQNEAQ (reference sequence). Trimming cost V 5 bases and J 2 bases, with 13 bases left between them. The CDR3 length is 16 residues. CDR3 amino acids: CASSPLTQAYNSPLHF. CDR3 sequence (DNA): TGTGCCAGCAGCCCCCTTACGCAGGCCTATAATTCACCCCTCCACTTT.

This clonotype has at least ten counts. CDR3 protein: CASGQVFGYTF. Here the CDR3 DNA reads TGTGCCAGCGGACAGGTTTTTGGCTACACCTTC. This chain links TRBV28 with TRBJ1-2, with 7 bases matching TRBD1. The germline gives CDR1 MDHEN, CDR2 SYDVKM. The CDR3 spans 11 residues. V dropped 8 bases and J dropped 7; count of bases not matched to a gene: 4.

This clonotype was seen a handful of times. V is TRBV5-5 and J is TRBJ2-1; TRBD1 or TRBD2 may be the D gene (5 bases each). Trimming took 6 bases from V and 7 from J, leaving 17 bases between them. This CDR3 has 14 residues. Germline V gives CDR1 SGHKS, CDR2 YYEKEE (reference sequence). The CDR3 nucleotides read TGTGCCAGCATCGGGGTGGCAGGGTGGAATGAGCAGTTCTTC. Residues: CASIGVAGWNEQFF.

The V call is TRBV20-1, the J call TRBJ1-3, with 7 nucleotides matching TRBD1. This CDR3 spans 14 amino acids. J gave up 2 bases and V 6 bases, and 7 bases lay outside the gene matches. Germline V gene lookup returns CDR1 DFQATT and CDR2 SNEGSKA (reference sequence). CDR3 sequence reads: CSARDSDPGNTIYF. CDR3 sequence (DNA): TGCAGTGCGCGGGACAGTGACCCTGGAAACACCATATATTTT.

In its sample, this clonotype was seen a few times. The CDR3 here is CASRTRDRPNTEAFF. In nucleotides, the CDR3 is TGTGCCAGCAGGACAAGGGACAGACCGAACACTGAAGCTTTCTTT. V and J are TRBV12-3 or TRBV12-4 and TRBJ1-1, with 7 bases fitting TRBD1. V shed 6 bases, J shed 1 base, and the junction held 8 bases outside the gene matches. The CDR3 totals 15 residues.

This chain uses TRBV5-1 with TRBJ2-1, with D possibly TRBD2 on 6 matching bases. Germline CDR1 and CDR2: SGHRS and YFSETQ. The CDR3 runs 16 residues. Trimming stripped 4 bases from V and 6 bases from J, with 20 bases between. The CDR3 is CASSTLRDSGLNEQFF. The CDR3 bases are TGCGCCAGCAGCACCCTCCGGGACTCCGGCCTCAATGAGCAGTTCTTC.

This chain connects TRBV12-3 or TRBV12-4 to TRBJ2-4; D uncertain. This CDR3 region has 14 residues. The V end lost 5 bases, the J end lost 3 bases, and 11 bases lay between the germline ends. CDR3 DNA: TGTGCCAGCAGTCTAGACGAACTCAAAAACATTCAGTACTTC. Residues: CASSLDELKNIQYF.

This clonotype appeared many times. The rearrangement links TRBV20-1 to TRBJ2-1; D remains ambiguous. Trimming took off 4 bases at V and 0 bases at J, with 10 bases between the two ends. The CDR3 length is 14 residues. In germline, CDR1 is DFQATT, CDR2 SNEGSKA (reference sequence). CDR3 bases: TGCAGTGCTAAGGACCCGGACTCCTACAATGAGCAGTTCTTC. As protein: CSAKDPDSYNEQFF.

The table lists this clonotype with a few counts. The chain recombines TRBV20-1 with TRBJ2-3; D uncertain. Per the germline V gene, CDR1 is DFQATT and CDR2 is SNEGSKA (reference sequence). The CDR3 is made up of 15 amino acids. Trimming took 1 base from V and 3 from J, leaving 14 bases between them. The chain's CDR3 is CSARVAKPGTDTQYF. The CDR3 region has the DNA TGCAGTGCTAGAGTGGCGAAACCTGGGACAGATACGCAGTATTTT.

A few counts support this clonotype. The chain is built from TRBV5-5 and TRBJ2-7; TRBD1 agrees at 8 bases. There are 14 residues in the CDR3. CDR1 is SGHKS and CDR2 is YYEKEE in the germline V gene (reference sequence). The V gene end was trimmed by 4 bases and the J gene end by 3 bases; junction bases not matched to a gene: 6. As DNA, the CDR3 is TGTGCCAGCAGCACCGGGACAGGAATCTACGAGCAGTACTTC. Its translation is CASSTGTGIYEQYF.

The chain combines TRBV7-2 with TRBJ2-7, with no clear D. CDR1 and CDR2 from the germline V gene are SGHTA and FQGNSA. The CDR3 loop spans 15 amino acids. The V and J ends lost 0 bases and 2 bases respectively, with 11 bases between them. DNA for the CDR3: TGTGCCAGCAGCTTAGCGGCTCGGGTGACCTACGAGCAGTACTTC. Translation: CASSLAARVTYEQYF.

This sequence joins TRBV4-3 and TRBJ1-1; 9 bases match TRBD1. The CDR3 length is 19 residues. V lost 0 bases and J lost 6; bases outside the gene matches: 17. CDR1 and CDR2 from the germline V gene are LGHNA and YSLEER. In DNA, the CDR3 is TGCGCCAGCAGCCAAGAAATTGGGATTGGACAGGGGATATTAGCTGAAGCTTTCTTT. Translation: CASSQEIGIGQGILAEAFF.

The CDR3: CASSQVDTASYEQYF. In DNA form, the CDR3 reads TGTGCCAGCAGCCAAGTAGATACGGCTTCCTACGAGCAGTACTTC. This sequence joins TRBV4-2 and TRBJ2-7; D remains ambiguous. The V gene's germline CDR1 is LGHNA and CDR2 YNFKEQ. Deletions cut 1 base from V and 1 base from J, with 11 bases between. The CDR3 is 15 residues long.

This clonotype occurred a few times. This chain links TRBV9 with TRBJ2-3; 8 bases line up with TRBD2. Germline lookup yields CDR1 SGDLS and CDR2 YYNGEE. V trimming: 0 bases; J trimming: 1 base; junction bases outside the gene matches: 1. The CDR3 consists of 15 residues. CDR3 residues: CASSVDGRGTDTQYF. The CDR3 DNA reads as TGTGCCAGCAGCGTAGACGGGAGGGGCACAGATACGCAGTATTTT.

The chain employs TRBV29-1 and TRBJ2-7, with 8 bases fitting TRBD1. Germline CDR1 reads SQVTM; CDR2 reads ANQGSEA. V dropped 6 bases and J dropped 7; count of bases not matched to a gene: 8. This CDR3 has 12 residues. The CDR3 protein is CSVGTGVLEQYF. CDR3 coding DNA: TGCAGCGTAGGGACAGGAGTCCTAGAGCAGTACTTC.

This clonotype was counted only a few times. The chain employs TRBV5-1 and TRBJ2-2; TRBD1 agrees at 10 bases. The CDR3 spans 16 residues. V was pared by 0 bases and J by 6 bases, with 5 bases of the junction left unmatched. Germline CDR1 reads SGHRS; CDR2 reads YFSETQ. CDR3 loop: CASSLAGTGVPGELFF. The CDR3 coding sequence is TGCGCCAGCAGCTTGGCCGGGACAGGGGTTCCCGGGGAGCTGTTTTTT.

The chain is built from TRBV7-9 and TRBJ2-1; D not certain. CDR1 is SEHNR, CDR2 FQNEAQ, per germline (reference sequence). V gave up 1 base and J gave up 4 bases, with 11 bases separating them. This CDR3 contains 15 residues. The CDR3 loop is CASSLVRPVYNEQFF. In nucleotides, the CDR3 is TGTGCCAGCAGCTTAGTTCGGCCAGTGTACAATGAGCAGTTCTTC.

This clonotype was found a few times. This chain connects TRBV24-1 to TRBJ2-1; 13 nucleotides match TRBD2. Germline CDR1 is KGHDR and CDR2 is SFDVKD. CDR3 length equals 17 residues. With V trimmed by 5 bases and J by 7 bases, 10 bases remained unmatched. CDR3 nucleotide sequence: TGTGCCACCAGTGTAGGGACTAGCGGGGCCCCAGGGAATGAGCAGTTCTTC. Translation: CATSVGTSGAPGNEQFF.

This clonotype came up a few times. The chain recombines TRBV7-3 with TRBJ2-3; TRBD2 might be the D (5 bases). The CDR3 consists of 13 residues. V was trimmed by 4 bases and J by 3 bases, leaving 8 bases between them. CDR1 and CDR2 (germline): SGHTA, FQGTGA. CDR3 in DNA: TGTGCCAGCAGCTCTTCGGGAACAGATACGCAGTATTTT. Its translation is CASSSSGTDTQYF.